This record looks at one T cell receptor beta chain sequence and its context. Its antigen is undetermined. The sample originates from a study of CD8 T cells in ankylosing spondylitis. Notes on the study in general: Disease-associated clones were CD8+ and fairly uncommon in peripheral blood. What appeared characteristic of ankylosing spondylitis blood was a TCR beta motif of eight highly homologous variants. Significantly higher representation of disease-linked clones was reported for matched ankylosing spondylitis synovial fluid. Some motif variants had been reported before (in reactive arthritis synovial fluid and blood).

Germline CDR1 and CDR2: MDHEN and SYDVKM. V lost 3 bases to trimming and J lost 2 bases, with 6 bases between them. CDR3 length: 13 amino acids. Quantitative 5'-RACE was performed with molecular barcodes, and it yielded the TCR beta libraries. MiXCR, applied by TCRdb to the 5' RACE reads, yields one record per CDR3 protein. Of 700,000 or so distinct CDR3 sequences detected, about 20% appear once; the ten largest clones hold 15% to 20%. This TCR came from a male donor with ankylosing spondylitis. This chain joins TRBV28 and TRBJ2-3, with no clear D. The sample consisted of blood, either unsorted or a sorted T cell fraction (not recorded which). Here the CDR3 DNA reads TGTGCCAGCAGTTTCGGAATCACAGATACGCAGTATTTT. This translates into CASSFGITDTQYF.